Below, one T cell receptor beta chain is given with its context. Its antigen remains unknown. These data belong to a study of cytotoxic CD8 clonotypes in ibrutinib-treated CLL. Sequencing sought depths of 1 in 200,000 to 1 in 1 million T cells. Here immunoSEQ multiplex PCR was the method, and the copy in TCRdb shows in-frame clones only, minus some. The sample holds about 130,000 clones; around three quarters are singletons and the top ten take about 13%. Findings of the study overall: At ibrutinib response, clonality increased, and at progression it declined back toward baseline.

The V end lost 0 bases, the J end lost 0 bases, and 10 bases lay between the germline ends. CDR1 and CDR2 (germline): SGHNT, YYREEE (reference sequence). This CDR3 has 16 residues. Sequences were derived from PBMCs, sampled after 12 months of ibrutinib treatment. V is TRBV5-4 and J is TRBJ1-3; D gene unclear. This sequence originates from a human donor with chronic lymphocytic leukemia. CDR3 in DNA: TGTGCCAGCAGCTTGGACCCCCGCGGCTCTGGAAACACCATATATTTT. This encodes CASSLDPRGSGNTIYF.